The 20 T cell receptor beta chains below all came from one sample that was sequenced in a study of monozygotic twins with inflammatory bowel disease. TCRdb reprocessed the 5' RACE reads; each CDR3 protein has one entry and no DNA is given. The sample has some 330,000 distinct CDR3 sequences, and its top ten clones hold approximately 5.9%. Sequencing was done on a sample of blood. These receptors were collected from a human donor with ulcerative colitis or Crohn's disease, or a healthy co-twin of an affected twin (not recorded which).

The chain joins TRBV5-1 to TRBJ2-5; the TCRdb D gene call, TRBD2, has no DNA to confirm it. Germline V gives CDR1 SGHRS, CDR2 YFSETQ. The CDR3 is 13 residues long. The CDR3 sequence is CASRRMAPETQYF.

V is TRBV27 and J is TRBJ2-2; TCRdb's D gene call, TRBD1, goes unchecked for lack of DNA. CDR1 and CDR2 (germline): MNHEY, SMNVEV (reference sequence). The CDR3 consists of 16 residues. The CDR3 spells CASRRPQGLNTGELFF.

The genes are TRBV27 and TRBJ2-2; without DNA, the TCRdb call of TRBD1 cannot be checked. The germline gives CDR1 MNHEY, CDR2 SMNVEV (reference sequence). The CDR3 spans 15 residues. The CDR3 spells CASSYRGIPTGELFF.

The chain couples TRBV20-1 to TRBJ2-3; TCRdb proposes TRBD2, but this gene call is untestable without DNA. The CDR3 has 14 residues. Germline V CDR1 and CDR2: DFQATT, SNEGSKA (reference sequence). CDR3 residues: CSARRLAATDTQYF.

The J gene is TRBJ2-2, the V gene TRBV7-8; TCRdb lists TRBD2, though no DNA is available to test this call. The CDR3 runs 17 residues. The germline CDR1 and CDR2 sequences are SGHVS and FQNEAQ. The CDR3: CASSPLGLAGHTGELFF.

The rearrangement joins TRBV3-1 to TRBJ2-1. The germline CDR1 and CDR2 sequences are LGHDT and YNNKEL (reference sequence). The CDR3 has 14 amino acids. CDR3 protein: CASSGIGSYNEQFF.

The gene calls are TRBV15 and TRBJ2-4; TCRdb outputs TRBD2, but without DNA this stays unchecked. CDR1 LNHNV and CDR2 YYDKDF come from the germline V gene (reference sequence). This CDR3 contains 19 residues. The CDR3 is CATSSRTSGNHIAKNIQYF. The whole variable domain, filled in from reference TRBV15 and TRBJ2-4, reads DAMVIQNPRYQVTQFGKPVTLSCSQTLNHNVMYWYQQKSSQAPKLLFHYYDKDFNNEADTPDNFQSRRPNTSFCFLDIRSPGLGDTAMYLCATSSRTSGNHIAKNIQYFGAGTRLSVL.

The chain recombines TRBV4-2 with TRBJ2-5; checking the TCRdb D call of TRBD2 is not possible without DNA. Germline CDR1 reads LGHNA; CDR2 reads YNFKEQ. The CDR3 loop spans 14 amino acids. The CDR3 here is CASSQAGVQETQYF.

V usage is TRBV5-5 and J usage is TRBJ1-4; without DNA, the TCRdb call of TRBD1 cannot be checked. The CDR3 loop spans 18 amino acids. Germline V gene lookup returns CDR1 SGHKS and CDR2 YYEKEE (reference sequence). CDR3 region: CASSAGPGQGVFNEKLFF.

The chain is built from TRBV5-1 and TRBJ2-3; as DNA is missing, the TRBD2 call by TCRdb cannot be tested. Germline CDR1 reads SGHRS; CDR2 reads YFSETQ. The CDR3 sequence is 17 residues long. CDR3 loop: CASSSRGLAGSTDTQYF.

The V call is TRBV29-1, the J call TRBJ2-5; TCRdb returns TRBD2, unconfirmable since there is no DNA. This CDR3 is built from 14 residues. Per germline, CDR1 SQVTM and CDR2 ANQGSEA. CDR3 protein: CSVDPPGGQETQYF.

The rearrangement links TRBV7-7 to TRBJ2-3; the TCRdb call, TRBD1, lacks DNA for checking. There are 16 residues in the CDR3. Germline V lookup: CDR1 SSHAT, CDR2 FNYEAQ (reference sequence). CDR3: CASSLAPGIPPDTQYF.

The chain couples TRBV5-1 to TRBJ2-7; there is no DNA to check the TCRdb D call of TRBD1. Germline-derived CDR1 and CDR2 are SGHRS and YFSETQ. This CDR3 has 16 residues. The CDR3 spells CASSLAPGTVTYEQYF.

The rearrangement uses TRBV6-2 or TRBV6-3 and TRBJ2-2; TCRdb picks TRBD2, but there is no DNA to check that call. CDR1 is MNHEY, CDR2 SVGEGT, per germline. This CDR3 contains 13 residues. The CDR3: CASSYPPTGELFF.

The rearrangement uses TRBV18 and TRBJ2-5; checking the TCRdb D call of TRBD1 is not possible without DNA. The CDR3 sequence is 18 residues long. CDR1 KGHSH and CDR2 LQKENI come from the germline V gene. CDR3 loop: CASSPDLSGTGGMETQYF.

V gene TRBV4-3 combines with J gene TRBJ1-2; the TRBD1 assignment by TCRdb is unverifiable without DNA. Germline V CDR1 and CDR2: LGHNA, YSLEER. The CDR3 contains 15 residues. CDR3 region: CASSPRDRAWAGYTF.

The chain is built from TRBV23-1 and TRBJ2-1; TCRdb proposes TRBD1, but this gene call is untestable without DNA. TRBV23-1 is designated an ORF whose function remains uncertain. The length of the CDR3 is 12 residues. The CDR3 reads CASSQSAQGLFF.

This chain joins TRBV24-1 and TRBJ1-2; TCRdb names TRBD1, which stays unverified in the absence of DNA. In germline, CDR1 is KGHDR, CDR2 SFDVKD. The length of the CDR3 is 14 residues. The CDR3: CATSDPGGGYGYTF.

The chain combines TRBV6-1 with TRBJ2-2; TCRdb's D gene call, TRBD1, goes unchecked for lack of DNA. This CDR3 is built from 15 residues. Germline assignment: CDR1 MNHNS and CDR2 SASEGT. CDR3 loop: CASSRTVANTGELFF.

The chain employs TRBV7-2 and TRBJ1-5; TCRdb outputs TRBD1, but without DNA this stays unchecked. CDR1 SGHTA and CDR2 FQGNSA come from the germline V gene. The CDR3 sequence is 15 residues long. The CDR3 protein is CASSMDSLPGSAQHF.